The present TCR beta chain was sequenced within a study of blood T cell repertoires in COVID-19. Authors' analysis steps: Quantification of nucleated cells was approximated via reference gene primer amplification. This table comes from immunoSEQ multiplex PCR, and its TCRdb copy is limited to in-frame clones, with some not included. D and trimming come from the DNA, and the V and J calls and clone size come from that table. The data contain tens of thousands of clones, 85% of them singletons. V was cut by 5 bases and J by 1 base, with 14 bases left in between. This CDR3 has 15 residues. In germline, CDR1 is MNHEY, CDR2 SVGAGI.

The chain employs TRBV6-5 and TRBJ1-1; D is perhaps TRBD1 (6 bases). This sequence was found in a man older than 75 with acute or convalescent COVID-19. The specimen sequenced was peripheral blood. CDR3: CASSNPSRGNTEAFF. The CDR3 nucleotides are TGTGCCAGCAGTAATCCTTCCAGGGGGAACACTGAAGCTTTCTTT.